This T cell receptor beta chain was observed in a study of T cells in Graves' hyperthyroidism and ophthalmopathy. This clonotype was seen at least ten times. Its antigen remains unknown. The study left out patients who had uncontrolled infection, other autoimmune disease, pregnancy or lactation. The blood specimen was taken at initial hyperthyroidism diagnosis, before any ophthalmopathy symptoms. Study observations and caveats: In the blood, most expanded thyroid clonotypes above 0.001 appeared as well.

V was cut by 4 bases and J by 4 bases, with 14 bases left in between. Germline V gene sequence: CDR1 GTSNPN, CDR2 SVGIG (reference sequence). This CDR3 region has 13 residues. The investigators amplified TCR beta CDR3 regions from RNA transcripts. Initially, a first-round RT-PCR of the TCR CDR3 employed the HTBI primer set. TCRdb used MiXCR to reprocess the multiplex PCR reads, holding one entry per CDR3 protein. The data hold approximately 370,000 distinct CDR3 sequences, with about 15% observed a single time. Sequenced material: blood. This chain joins TRBV30 and TRBJ2-7, with TRBD1 as a possible D gene (6 bases). The TCR originated in a woman in her twenties or thirties with Graves' hyperthyroidism that later progressed to Graves' ophthalmopathy. CDR3 bases: TGTGCCTGGACACACCGCCAGGGGTACGAGCAGTACTTC. It translates to CAWTHRQGYEQYF. Combining the CDR3 with reference TRBV30 and TRBJ2-7 gives the whole variable domain SQTIHQWPATLVQPVGSPLSLECTVEGTSNPNLYWYRQAAGRGLQLLFYSVGIGQISSEVPQNLSASRPQDRQFILSSKKLLLSDSGFYLCAWTHRQGYEQYFGPGTRLTVT.